This TCR beta chain emerged from a study of OX40 agonist ivuxolimab in advanced cancers. About the research overall: In this trial design, patients received ivuxolimab intravenously at 0.01 to 10 mg/kg every 2 weeks. General study results and limits: Mean expanded clone counts were higher in CD8+ than CD4+ T cells. Blood T cells, both CD4+ and CD8+, expanded clonally by week 6 at 0.1 to 3.0 mg/kg.

On this clone itself: Antigen specificity is unknown.

Excluded were patients having autoimmune disease history or systemic immunosuppression. Method: immunoSEQ multiplex PCR; TCRdb's copy keeps in-frame clones and lacks some. Counted here are tens of thousands of clones, roughly 86% occurring once; the ten biggest clones make up under 30%. The junction had 2 bases not matched to a gene; V was cut back by 3 bases and J by 1 base. The germline V gene has CDR1 SGHAT and CDR2 FQNNGV. The CDR3 extends over 15 amino acids. The receptor was derived from an adult with an advanced solid tumor such as melanoma, head and neck, liver or kidney cancer. Specimen: CD4+ or CD8+ T cells sorted from blood, collected in a trial of the OX40 agonist ivuxolimab. The chain joins TRBV11-2 to TRBJ2-1; TRBD1 aligns across 8 bases. The CDR3 bases are TGTGCCAGCAGCTTCGGGACAGGTTCCTACAATGAGCAGTTCTTC. This codes for CASSFGTGSYNEQFF.